This is a list of T cell receptor beta chains from one sample in a study of blood T cell repertoires in COVID-19. Some clones are missing from TCRdb's copy, which holds only in-frame ones; the method was immunoSEQ multiplex PCR. Altogether approximately 320,000 clones are present, around nine tenths being singletons, with the ten largest covering around 10%. Sequenced input: peripheral blood. These receptors came from a young woman with COVID-19, enrolled during active disease. CDR3s include the opening cysteine and the closing phenylalanine or tryptophan. A D gene is named only where the DNA matches it firmly. The size of a clone is reported for some rows only, either as once, few or many, or as a class for expanded clones.

TRBJ1-5 - TRBV19 - CASTGTRQVGSQPQHF TGTGCCAGTACCGGAACCCGTCAGGTGGGGAGTCAGCCCCAGCATTTT
TRBJ2-3 - TRBV7-9 - CASSLLGGSTDTQYF TGTGCCAGCAGCTTATTGGGAGGTAGCACAGATACGCAGTATTTT
TRBJ2-1 - TRBV6-5 - CASSLYNEQFF TGTGCCAGCAGTCTCTACAATGAGCAGTTCTTC
TRBJ1-3 - TRBV6-1 - CASSEALPRLHTIYF TGTGCCAGCAGTGAAGCGCTCCCCCGTCTACACACCATATATTTT
TRBJ1-6 - TRBV5-6 - CASTSEGGYNSPLHF TGTGCCAGCACCTCGGAAGGGGGCTATAATTCACCCCTCCACTTT
TRBJ1-1 - TRBV3-1/TRBV3-2 - CASSRASGGTEAFF TGTGCCAGCAGCCGCGCTTCAGGAGGGACTGAAGCTTTCTTT
TRBJ2-3 few TRBV7-8 - CASSQGRDTQYF TGTGCCAGCAGCCAGGGGCGAGATACGCAGTATTTT
TRBJ1-3 once TRBV7-6 - CASSLAGRGVNTIYF TGTGCCAGCAGCTTAGCTGGCAGGGGAGTAAACACCATATATTTT
TRBJ1-4 once TRBV5-4 TRBD1 CASSANRGLNEKLFF TGTGCCAGCAGCGCAAACAGGGGGCTGAATGAAAAACTGTTTTTT
TRBJ1-2 - TRBV28 - CASSLRAGNGYTF TGTGCCAGCAGTTTAAGGGCCGGGAATGGCTACACCTTC
TRBJ1-5 - TRBV15 - CATSRVDGYSNQPQHF TGTGCCACCAGCAGAGTTGACGGGTATAGCAATCAGCCCCAGCATTTT
TRBJ1-2 - TRBV28 - CASREQGLNSYYGYTF TGTGCCAGCAGAGAACAGGGTCTCAACTCTTACTATGGCTACACCTTC
TRBJ2-1 once TRBV15 TRBD1 CATSRGQGNNEQFF TGTGCCACCAGCAGAGGACAGGGTAATAATGAGCAGTTCTTC
TRBJ1-1 - TRBV5-1 - CASSMERTGDTEAFF TGCGCCAGCAGCATGGAAAGAACGGGGGACACTGAAGCTTTCTTT
TRBJ1-2 - TRBV3-1/TRBV3-2 TRBD1 CASSPREDREDGYTF TGTGCCAGCAGCCCCCGGGAGGACAGGGAGGACGGCTACACCTTC
TRBJ2-4 - TRBV5-5 - CASSTPGEPLRIQYF TGTGCCAGCAGTACCCCCGGGGAGCCACTTAGGATTCAGTACTTC
TRBJ2-3 - TRBV6-1 TRBD2 CASSEGRLAGLLGTQYF TGTGCCAGCAGTGAGGGGCGGCTAGCGGGGCTTTTGGGTACGCAGTATTTT
TRBJ1-4 - TRBV7-9 TRBD1 CASSSTGGAEKLFF TGTGCCAGCAGCTCCACAGGGGGCGCAGAAAAACTGTTTTTT
TRBJ1-1 - TRBV5-4 - CASSGEGYTEAFF TGTGCCAGCAGCGGTGAGGGATACACTGAAGCTTTCTTT
TRBJ2-7 - TRBV4-2 TRBD2 CASSPSGLRGKYEQYF TGTGCCAGCAGCCCCAGTGGGTTGCGGGGGAAATACGAGCAGTACTTC
TRBJ1-2 - TRBV3-1/TRBV3-2 TRBD1 CASSRGQGGYTF TGTGCCAGCAGCCGGGGACAGGGTGGCTACACCTTC
TRBJ1-1 - TRBV18 TRBD1 CASSFRQGLDTEAFF TGTGCCAGCTCATTCCGACAGGGATTAGACACTGAAGCTTTCTTT
TRBJ2-7 - TRBV6-1 - CASSEIVQAPYEQYF TGTGCCAGCAGTGAAATAGTCCAAGCCCCCTACGAGCAGTACTTC
TRBJ1-1 few TRBV27 TRBD1 CASRQGVTEAFF TGTGCCAGCAGACAGGGGGTTACTGAAGCTTTCTTT
TRBJ2-1 - TRBV5-1 - CASSTGGGLNYNEQFF TGCGCCAGCAGCACGGGGGGCGGGCTGAACTACAATGAGCAGTTCTTC
TRBJ1-3 - TRBV18 TRBD1 CASSLRTGIGNTIYF TGTGCCAGCTCACTCAGGACAGGTATTGGAAACACCATATATTTT
TRBJ2-7 few TRBV28 TRBD1 CASSYVIGQGNFYEQYF TGTGCCAGCAGCTACGTCATAGGACAGGGGAATTTCTACGAGCAGTACTTC
TRBJ1-3 - TRBV4-1 - CASSQEQGTGNTIYF TGCGCCAGCAGCCAAGAGCAGGGGACTGGAAACACCATATATTTT
TRBJ1-2 - TRBV29-1 - CSVERAGYGYTF TGCAGCGTTGAGCGGGCAGGCTATGGCTACACCTTC
TRBJ2-6 few TRBV9 TRBD1 CASSVVAGGTGANVLTF TGTGCCAGCAGCGTAGTCGCAGGGGGCACTGGGGCCAACGTCCTGACTTTC
TRBJ2-5 - TRBV11-2 TRBD1 CASSRRATGYQETQYF TGTGCCAGCAGCCGGAGAGCGACAGGGTACCAAGAGACCCAGTACTTC
TRBJ1-1 - TRBV13 - CASSSRKSLGLNTEAFF TGTGCCAGCAGCTCCCGTAAGAGTTTGGGCCTGAACACTGAAGCTTTCTTT
TRBJ2-1 - TRBV5-4 TRBD1 CASRQGENEQFF TGTGCCAGTCGCCAGGGGGAAAATGAGCAGTTCTTC
TRBJ2-7 - TRBV10-1 - CASSGHASYEQYF TGCGCCAGCAGTGGACACGCATCCTACGAGCAGTACTTC
TRBJ2-7 - TRBV5-1 TRBD1 CASSSSGTGGSEQYF TGCGCCAGCAGCTCCTCAGGGACAGGGGGTAGCGAGCAGTACTTC
TRBJ1-2 - TRBV21-1 - CASSNCPGYYGYTF TGTGCCAGCAGCAATTGCCCAGGGTACTATGGCTACACCTTC
TRBJ1-2 - TRBV4-1 - CASSQRVRSYGYTF TGCGCCAGCAGCCAAAGAGTCCGTTCTTATGGCTACACCTTC
TRBJ1-2 - TRBV6-5 TRBD1 CASSSFSGQPYGYTF TGTGCCAGCAGTTCATTCTCGGGACAGCCCTATGGCTACACCTTC
TRBJ2-7 - TRBV7-9 - CASSSQGIPYEQYF TGTGCCAGCAGCTCCCAGGGGATACCCTACGAGCAGTACTTC
TRBJ1-5 few TRBV27 TRBD1 CASRSRDSKNQPQHF TGTGCCAGCAGGTCCCGGGACAGTAAGAATCAGCCCCAGCATTTT
TRBJ1-5 - TRBV7-2 - CASSLNSRQPQHF TGTGCCAGCAGCTTAAACTCCCGGCAGCCCCAGCATTTT
TRBJ2-3 - TRBV12-5 TRBD2 CASGLARWAGGVSSTDTQYF TGTGCTAGTGGTTTGGCCCGCTGGGCGGGGGGGGTTTCTAGCACAGATACGCAGTATTTT
TRBJ1-1 - TRBV7-2 - CASSLTGGTEAFF TGTGCCAGCAGCTTAACAGGCGGCACTGAAGCTTTCTTT
TRBJ2-3 - TRBV28 TRBD2 CASKTSGGSDTQYF TGTGCCAGCAAGACTAGCGGGGGCTCAGATACGCAGTATTTT
TRBJ2-1 - TRBV19 TRBD1 CASRDRGNNEQFF TGTGCCAGCCGGGACAGGGGGAACAATGAGCAGTTCTTC
TRBJ1-2 - TRBV5-5 - CASSSWTALYGYTF TGTGCCAGCAGCTCCTGGACAGCATTATATGGCTACACCTTC
TRBJ2-7 - TRBV5-6 - CASSIRPGVREQYF TGTGCCAGCAGCATCCGCCCAGGGGTCCGTGAGCAGTACTTC
TRBJ1-6 - TRBV7-8 TRBD1 CASSSDRSSYNSPLHF TGTGCCAGCAGCTCGGACAGGAGCTCCTATAATTCACCCCTCCACTTT
TRBJ2-1 - TRBV10-3 TRBD2 CAIRPGLAGGATYNEQFF TGTGCCATCAGGCCGGGACTAGCGGGGGGGGCCACCTACAATGAGCAGTTCTTC
TRBJ2-5 - TRBV28 - CASSLGGLLLYF TGTGCCAGCAGTTTAGGTGGGCTCCTTCTCTACTTC
TRBJ2-1 - TRBV19 - CASSIIGGLYNEQFF TGTGCCAGTAGTATAATAGGGGGTCTCTACAATGAGCAGTTCTTC
TRBJ1-5 - TRBV27 TRBD1 CASRQGAGGYSNQPQHF TGTGCCAGCCGACAGGGGGCGGGGGGGTATAGCAATCAGCCCCAGCATTTT
TRBJ1-3 - TRBV5-1 - CASSLGGTSSGNTIYF TGCGCCAGCAGCTTGGGGGGCACAAGCTCTGGAAACACCATATATTTT
TRBJ1-2 - TRBV18 - CASSPSGGDYGYTF TGTGCCAGCTCACCCTCCGGGGGAGACTATGGCTACACCTTC
TRBJ2-7 - TRBV7-9 - CASSPAAAGAQYF TGTGCCAGCAGCCCAGCGGCGGCCGGCGCGCAGTACTTC
TRBJ1-5 - TRBV6-5 - CASSLGGSNQPQHF TGTGCCAGCAGTCTGGGGGGGTCCAATCAGCCCCAGCATTTT
TRBJ2-3 - TRBV11-2 - CASSLVSVRTDTQYF TGTGCCAGCAGCTTAGTTAGTGTCAGGACAGATACGCAGTATTTT
TRBJ1-2 - TRBV24-1 TRBD1 CATSDGDSNYGYTF TGTGCCACCAGTGATGGGGACAGTAACTATGGCTACACCTTC
TRBJ2-7 once TRBV4-1 TRBD1 CASSHGTGGSYEQYF TGCGCCAGCAGCCATGGGACAGGGGGCTCCTACGAGCAGTACTTC